A single sample gave rise to the 19 T cell receptor beta chains below, sequenced in a study of tumor-infiltrating lymphocytes in primary liver carcinoma. Priming with a constant-region primer yielded TCR beta cDNA from about 480 ng total RNA. It was through three nested multiplex PCR rounds of slightly modified ARM-PCR that TCR beta libraries arose. With TRBV1-TRBV30 forward primers and a C-beta reverse primer, the first two PCR rounds were run for approximately 10 cycles each. TCRdb re-analysed the multiplex PCR reads in MiXCR, keeping a single row per CDR3 protein. The profile shows tens of thousands of distinct CDR3 sequences, 60% to 80% of them singletons. Extraction of RNA together with DNA used about 17-30 mg of unsorted bulk tissue. Material: liver tumor tissue from sampling region 4. Subset specified: tumor region T4, right-lateral pole. These receptors were obtained from a woman aged 25 to 45 with primary liver carcinoma and hepatitis B virus infection.

In regard to this clonotype: The CDR3 ends on some other residue instead of the conserved phenylalanine or tryptophan, so this is likely a read error. The chain has TRBV11-1 and TRBJ2-7; D could derive from TRBD1 or TRBD2 (5 bases each). The germline gives CDR1 SGHAT, CDR2 FQDESV (reference sequence). The CDR3 is 15 residues long. DNA of the CDR3: TGTGCCAACAGCCCCCGGGACGCCCATTTCTACGAGCAGTACCTC. Translation: CANSPRDAHFYEQYL.

About this clonotype itself: At one end, the junction sequence differs from germline, possibly due to a read error. The chain combines TRBV11-2 with TRBJ2-7, with D uncertain. Germline loops: CDR1 SGHAT, CDR2 FQNNGV. This CDR3 comprises 15 residues. The CDR3 DNA is TGTGCCAGCAGTTTAGGAGTTAGCAGTTTCTACGAGCAGTACTTC. This encodes CASSLGVSSFYEQYF. The entire variable domain, with the rest obtained from reference TRBV11-2 and TRBJ2-7, is as follows: EAGVAQSPRYKIIEKRQSVAFWCNPISGHATLYWYQQILGQGPKLLIQFQNNGVVDDSQLPKDRFSAERLKGVDSTLKIQPAKLEDSAVYLCASSLGVSSFYEQYFGPGTRLTVT.

With respect to this clonotype: The junction differs from germline at one of its ends, possibly a read error. The V and J genes are TRBV2 and TRBJ1-1, with a tentative D call TRBD1 (6 bases). The V gene's germline CDR1 is SNHLY and CDR2 FYNNEI. This CDR3 has 13 residues. The CDR3 region has the DNA TGTGCCAGCAGCGGCCAGGGGAACACTGAGGCTTTCTTT. Translated, it gives CASSGQGNTEAFF. Drawing the rest from reference TRBV2 and TRBJ1-1, the complete variable domain is EPEVTQTPSHQVTQMGQEVILRCVPISNHLYFYWYRQILGQKVEFLVSFYNNEISEKSEIFDDQFSVERPDGSNFTLKIRSTKLEDSAMYFCASSGQGNTEAFFGQGTRLTVV.

V gene TRBV11-1 combines with J gene TRBJ1-1; D is unresolved. This CDR3 spans 14 amino acids. Germline values: CDR1 SGHAT, CDR2 FQDESV (reference sequence). Trimming removed 9 bases from V and 3 bases from J, with 17 bases in between. The CDR3 DNA follows: TGTGCCAGGAGCCTCGGGCTGGGCTACACTGAAGCTTTCTTT. Its protein product is CARSLGLGYTEAFF.

This clonotype was counted ten times or more. The V call is TRBV28, the J call TRBJ2-7; 9 bases fit TRBD1. Germline V CDR1 and CDR2: MDHEN, SYDVKM. The CDR3 runs 15 residues. Unmatched junction bases numbered 5, after V lost 5 bases and J lost 0 bases. The CDR3 DNA reads as TGTGCCAGCAGTGCTTCGACAGGGGGCTCCTACGAGCAGTACTTC. Amino acid sequence: CASSASTGGSYEQYF.

V and J are TRBV29-1 and TRBJ1-1; D call uncertain. Trimming left V 8 bases short and J 0 bases short, with 10 bases between. This CDR3 region has 12 residues. Germline CDR1 and CDR2: SQVTM and ANQGSEA. For the CDR3, the DNA is TGCAGCATAGAACGGGTGAACACTGAAGCTTTCTTT. Protein: CSIERVNTEAFF.

This clonotype was seen a single time. The rearrangement uses TRBV11-2 and TRBJ1-6; no clear D gene. The length of the CDR3 is 15 residues. V was clipped by 5 bases and J by 7 bases, with 15 bases between them. The V gene's germline CDR1 is SGHAT and CDR2 FQNNGV. In DNA, the CDR3 is TGTGCCAGCAGCCCCAGCAGGACGGTCAATTCACCCCTCCACTTT. Amino acids: CASSPSRTVNSPLHF.

In regard to this clonotype: Lacking the conserved final phenylalanine or tryptophan, this CDR3 likely reflects a read error. The chain joins TRBV10-3 to TRBJ2-1; a possible D gene is TRBD2 (5 bases). Germline lookup yields CDR1 ENHRY and CDR2 SYGVKD. This CDR3 contains 17 residues. CDR3 residues: CAITETMVASTYNEQFL. CDR3 nucleotide sequence: TGTGCCATCACTGAGACCATGGTGGCTAGCACCTACAATGAGCAGTTCCTC.

This rearrangement joins TRBV29-1 to TRBJ2-1; D remains unclear. Germline CDR1 and CDR2: SQVTM and ANQGSEA. There are 13 residues in the CDR3. V dropped 8 bases and J dropped 7 bases, with 18 bases sitting between them. In DNA form, the CDR3 reads TGCAGCACCGCTCAGGATGCTTCGAATGAGCAGTTCTTC. Translating gives CSTAQDASNEQFF.

Notes on this clonotype: Because it lacks the conserved phenylalanine or tryptophan at the end, this CDR3 is likely a read error. The rearrangement joins TRBV14 to TRBJ2-7; a weak D match, TRBD2 (6 bases). The CDR3 is 15 amino acids. Looked up from germline, CDR1 is SGHDN and CDR2 is FVKESK. CDR3 nucleotide sequence: TGTACCAGCAGCCAGGTGGCGGGGACTGACTACGAGCAGTACCTC. Translated: CTSSQVAGTDYEQYL.

This clonotype is a singleton in its sample. One junction end does not reproduce the germline sequence, and a read error may be involved. The chain uses TRBV11-1 and TRBJ2-7; D not resolved. The CDR3 length is 14 residues. Per the germline V gene, CDR1 is SGHAT and CDR2 is FQDESV (reference sequence). The CDR3 protein is CACSLITETYEQYF. Written as DNA, the CDR3 is TGTGCCTGCAGCTTAATTACTGAGACCTACGAGCAGTACTTC.

This clonotype was detected only once. The junction does not match germline at one end; this may be a read error. The chain uses TRBV10-3 and TRBJ2-1, with D tentatively TRBD2 (6 bases). Germline values: CDR1 ENHRY, CDR2 SYGVKD. The CDR3 length is 17 residues. The DNA for the CDR3 is TGTGCCATCTGTGAGACTATGGCGGCTAGCGCGTACAATGAGCAGTTCTTC. This sequence encodes CAICETMAASAYNEQFF.

Turning to this clonotype: Given the absence of the conserved phenylalanine or tryptophan at the CDR3 end, a read error is likely. The V call is TRBV11-2, the J call TRBJ2-2; 9 nucleotides line up with TRBD1. V lost 4 bases and J lost 8; bases outside the gene matches: 11. The germline CDR1 and CDR2 sequences are SGHAT and FQNNGV. The CDR3 is 16 amino acids. The chain's CDR3 is CASSSQGAPDTGELFY. DNA for the CDR3: TGTGCCAGCAGCTCACAGGGGGCTCCAGATACAGGGGAGCTGTTTTAT.

This clonotype was recorded only once. A junction end diverges from the germline sequence, so it may reflect a read error. This sequence joins TRBV6-5 and TRBJ2-2, with D perhaps matching TRBD1 (6 bases). Per the germline V gene, CDR1 is MNHEY and CDR2 is SVGAGI. The CDR3 loop spans 18 amino acids. The CDR3 DNA reads TGTGCCAGTAGTTACTCCTCAGGGGTCGGGATCGGCACCGGGGAGCTGTTTTTT. As protein: CASSYSSGVGIGTGELFF.

Concerning this clonotype itself: The junction and the germline gene differ at one end; a read error may be behind it. CDR3 in DNA: TGTGCCTGCAGCTTAGATCTGGCGGGGAGCTCCTACAATGAGCAATTCTTC. Translated, it gives CACSLDLAGSSYNEQFF. The chain joins TRBV11-3 to TRBJ2-1; possibly TRBD2 for D (6 bases). CDR3 length: 17 residues. Germline CDR1 reads SGHNT; CDR2 reads YENEEA.

Comment on this clonotype: Compared with germline, one end of the junction differs, possibly owing to a read error. The chain links TRBV11-2 to TRBJ2-5; a weak D match, TRBD1 (6 bases). The CDR3 extends over 17 amino acids. CDR1 and CDR2 from the germline V gene are SGHAT and FQNNGV. The CDR3 reads CVSRLVSGGSRQETQYF. CDR3 coding DNA: TGTGTCAGCAGATTAGTTAGTGGGGGCAGTCGGCAAGAGACTCAGTACTTC.

As regards this clonotype: Germline and junction disagree at one end, which may indicate a read error. V and J are TRBV7-9 and TRBJ2-3; TRBD1 matches at 7 bases. The CDR3 has 16 amino acids. CDR1 is SEHNR and CDR2 is FQNEAQ in the germline V gene (reference sequence). In DNA, the CDR3 is TGTGCCAACAGCCTAGAAAGGGGACAGCAAGAAGATACGCAGTATTTT. Its protein is CANSLERGQQEDTQYF.

This chain connects TRBV11-2 to TRBJ2-3; 7 bases map to TRBD2. Germline CDR1 is SGHAT and CDR2 is FQNNGV. After removal of 5 bases from V and 1 base from J, the junction contained 9 bases not matched to a gene. The CDR3 contains 16 residues. The CDR3 nucleotides are TGTGCCAGCAGCCGCGGGACTACTCGCGGCACAGATACGCAGTATTTT. Protein sequence: CASSRGTTRGTDTQYF.

Details on this clonotype: Here the CDR3 omits its conserved ending phenylalanine or tryptophan, so a read error is the likely source. The rearrangement uses TRBV12-5 and TRBJ2-7, with D possibly called TRBD1 or TRBD2 (6 bases each). The CDR3 has 15 residues. Germline V gene lookup returns CDR1 LGHNT and CDR2 FRNRAP. The CDR3 spells CASGLEGGAAYEQYL. The DNA for the CDR3 is TGTGCCAGTGGTTTGGAGGGGGGTGCCGCCTACGAGCAGTACTTA.